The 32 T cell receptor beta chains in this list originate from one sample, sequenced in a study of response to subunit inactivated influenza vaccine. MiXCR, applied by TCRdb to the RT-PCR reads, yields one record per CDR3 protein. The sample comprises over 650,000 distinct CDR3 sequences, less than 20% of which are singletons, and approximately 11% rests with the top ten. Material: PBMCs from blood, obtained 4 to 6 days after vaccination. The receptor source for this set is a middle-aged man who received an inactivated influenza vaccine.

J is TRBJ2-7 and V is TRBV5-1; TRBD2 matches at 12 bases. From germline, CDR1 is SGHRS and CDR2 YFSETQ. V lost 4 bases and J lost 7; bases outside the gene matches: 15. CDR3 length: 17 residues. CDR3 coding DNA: TGCGCCAGCAGCGAACGGACTAGCGGGACTCCGTGGGGGGAGCAGTACTTC. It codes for CASSERTSGTPWGEQYF.

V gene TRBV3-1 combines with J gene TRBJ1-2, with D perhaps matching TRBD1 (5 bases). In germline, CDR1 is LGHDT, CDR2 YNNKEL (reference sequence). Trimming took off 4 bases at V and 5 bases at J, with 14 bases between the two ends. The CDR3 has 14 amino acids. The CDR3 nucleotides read TGTGCCAGCAGCCGGACCGGGACTGAGTATGGCTACACCTTC. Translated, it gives CASSRTGTEYGYTF.

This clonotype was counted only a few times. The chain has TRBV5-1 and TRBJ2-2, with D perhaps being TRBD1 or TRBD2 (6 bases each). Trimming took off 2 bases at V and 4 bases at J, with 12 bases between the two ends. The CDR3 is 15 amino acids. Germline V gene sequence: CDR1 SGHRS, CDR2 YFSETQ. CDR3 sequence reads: CASSFGRGGTGELFF. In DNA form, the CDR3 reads TGCGCCAGCAGCTTTGGCAGGGGAGGCACCGGGGAGCTGTTTTTT.

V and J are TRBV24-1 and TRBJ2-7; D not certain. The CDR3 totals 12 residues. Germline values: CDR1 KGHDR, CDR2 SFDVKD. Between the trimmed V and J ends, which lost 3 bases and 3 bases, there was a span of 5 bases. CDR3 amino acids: CATSDRFYEQYF. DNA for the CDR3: TGTGCCACCAGTGATAGATTCTACGAGCAGTACTTC.

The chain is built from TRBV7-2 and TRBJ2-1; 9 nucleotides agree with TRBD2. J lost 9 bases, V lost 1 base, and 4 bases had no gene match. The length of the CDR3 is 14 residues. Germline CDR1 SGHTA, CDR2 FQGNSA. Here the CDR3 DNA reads TGTGCCAGCAGCTTAGTAGGCGGGAGGGTTGAGCAGTTCTTC. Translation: CASSLVGGRVEQFF.

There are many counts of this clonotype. This chain's CDR3 is CASSLGLAEISYEQYF. In DNA form, the CDR3 reads TGTGCCAGCAGCCTGGGACTAGCGGAGATCTCCTACGAGCAGTACTTC. J is TRBJ2-7 and V is TRBV5-5; TRBD2 aligns across 11 bases. This CDR3 comprises 16 residues. V shed 4 bases and J 0 bases; nucleotides not matched to a gene: 6. The germline CDR1 and CDR2 sequences are SGHKS and YYEKEE (reference sequence). Full variable domain (remainder filled in from reference TRBV5-5 and TRBJ2-7): DAGVTQSPTHLIKTRGQQVTLRCSPISGHKSVSWYQQVLGQGPQFIFQYYEKEERGRGNFPDRFSARQFPNYSSELNVNALLLGDSALYLCASSLGLAEISYEQYFGPGTRLTVT.

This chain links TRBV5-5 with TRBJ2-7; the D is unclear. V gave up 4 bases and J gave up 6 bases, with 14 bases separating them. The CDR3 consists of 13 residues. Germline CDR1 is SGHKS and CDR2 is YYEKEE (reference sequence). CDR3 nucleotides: TGTGCCAGCAGCCCGGACGGCACTCGCGAGCAGTACTTC. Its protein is CASSPDGTREQYF.

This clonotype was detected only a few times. The CDR3 sequence is CASSFARDEQYF. The CDR3 DNA reads as TGTGCCAGCAGTTTCGCACGGGACGAGCAGTACTTC. The genes are TRBV12-3 or TRBV12-4 and TRBJ2-7; D uncertain. The CDR3 consists of 12 residues. V was trimmed by 3 bases and J by 5 bases, leaving 8 bases between them.

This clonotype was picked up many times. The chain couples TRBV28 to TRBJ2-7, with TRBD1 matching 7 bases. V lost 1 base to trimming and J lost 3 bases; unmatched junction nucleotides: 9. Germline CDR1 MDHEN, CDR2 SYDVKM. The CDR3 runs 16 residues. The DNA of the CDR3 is TGTGCCAGCAGTTTATTCCCTCCGGGACAGTACTACGAGCAGTACTTC. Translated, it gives CASSLFPPGQYYEQYF.

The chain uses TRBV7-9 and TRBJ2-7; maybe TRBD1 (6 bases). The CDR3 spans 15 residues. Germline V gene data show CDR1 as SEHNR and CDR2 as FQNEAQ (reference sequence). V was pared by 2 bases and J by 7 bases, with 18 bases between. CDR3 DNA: TGTGCCAGCAGCTTATCGGACGGGACACGGGTAGAGCAGTACTTC. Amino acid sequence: CASSLSDGTRVEQYF. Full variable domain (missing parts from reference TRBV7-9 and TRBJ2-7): DTGVSQNPRHKITKRGQNVTFRCDPISEHNRLYWYRQTLGQGPEFLTYFQNEAQLEKSRLLSDRFSAERPKGSFSTLEIQRTEQGDSAMYLCASSLSDGTRVEQYFGPGTRLTVT.

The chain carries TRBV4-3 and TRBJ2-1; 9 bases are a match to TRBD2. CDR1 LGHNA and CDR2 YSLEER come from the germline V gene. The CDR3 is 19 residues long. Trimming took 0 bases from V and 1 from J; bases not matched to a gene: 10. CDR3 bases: TGCGCCAGCAGCCAAGATTCGGTACTAGCGGGTTATTCCTACAATGAGCAGTTCTTC. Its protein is CASSQDSVLAGYSYNEQFF.

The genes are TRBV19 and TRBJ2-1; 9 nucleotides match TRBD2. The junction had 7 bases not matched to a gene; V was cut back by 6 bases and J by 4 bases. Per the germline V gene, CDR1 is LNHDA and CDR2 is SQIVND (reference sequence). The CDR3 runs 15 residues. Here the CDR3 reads CASRPRGGVYNEQFF. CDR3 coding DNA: TGTGCCAGTAGACCGCGGGGGGGCGTTTACAATGAGCAGTTCTTC.

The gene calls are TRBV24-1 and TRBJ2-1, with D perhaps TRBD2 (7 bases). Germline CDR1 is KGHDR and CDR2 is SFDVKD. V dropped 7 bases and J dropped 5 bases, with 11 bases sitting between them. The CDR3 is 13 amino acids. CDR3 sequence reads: CATRRGGDNEQFF. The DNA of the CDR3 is TGTGCCACCAGGAGGGGGGGAGACAATGAGCAGTTCTTC.

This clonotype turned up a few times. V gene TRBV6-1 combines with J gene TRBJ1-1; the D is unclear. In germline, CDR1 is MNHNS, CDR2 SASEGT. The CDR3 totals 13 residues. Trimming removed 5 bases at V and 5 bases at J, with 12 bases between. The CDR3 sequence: CASSKTLGTEAFF. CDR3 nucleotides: TGTGCCAGCAGTAAAACCCTCGGGACTGAAGCTTTCTTT.

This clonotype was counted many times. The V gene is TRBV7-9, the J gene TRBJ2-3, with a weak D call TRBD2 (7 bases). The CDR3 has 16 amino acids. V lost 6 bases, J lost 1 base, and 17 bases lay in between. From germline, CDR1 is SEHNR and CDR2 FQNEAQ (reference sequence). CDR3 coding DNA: TGTGCCAGCAGAAAACCGCGGGGGCGCGGCACAGATACGCAGTATTTT. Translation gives CASRKPRGRGTDTQYF.

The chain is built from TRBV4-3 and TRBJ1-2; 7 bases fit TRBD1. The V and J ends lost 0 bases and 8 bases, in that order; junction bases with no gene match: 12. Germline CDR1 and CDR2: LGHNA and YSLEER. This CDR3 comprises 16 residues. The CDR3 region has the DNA TGCGCCAGCAGCCAAGATCCCGGCCAGGGGGGAAGCGGCTACACCTTC. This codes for CASSQDPGQGGSGYTF.

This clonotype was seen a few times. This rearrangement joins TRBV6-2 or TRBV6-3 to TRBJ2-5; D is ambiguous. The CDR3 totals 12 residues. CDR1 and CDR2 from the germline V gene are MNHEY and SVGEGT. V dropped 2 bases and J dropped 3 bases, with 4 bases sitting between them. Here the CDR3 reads CASSYEEETQYF. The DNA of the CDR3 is TGTGCCAGCAGTTACGAGGAAGAGACCCAGTACTTC.

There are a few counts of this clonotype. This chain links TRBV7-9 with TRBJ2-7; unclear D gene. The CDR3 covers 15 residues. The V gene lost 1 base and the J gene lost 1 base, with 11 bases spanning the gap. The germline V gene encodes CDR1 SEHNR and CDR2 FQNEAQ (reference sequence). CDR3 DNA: TGTGCCAGCAGCTTAGTCGGCGATACGTCCTACGAGCAGTACTTC. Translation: CASSLVGDTSYEQYF.

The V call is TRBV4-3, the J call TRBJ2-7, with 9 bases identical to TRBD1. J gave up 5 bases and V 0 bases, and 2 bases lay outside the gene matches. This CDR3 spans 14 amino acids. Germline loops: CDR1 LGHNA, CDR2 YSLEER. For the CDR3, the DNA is TGCGCCAGCAGCCAAGAGGACAGGGGCAACGAGCAGTACTTC. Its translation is CASSQEDRGNEQYF.

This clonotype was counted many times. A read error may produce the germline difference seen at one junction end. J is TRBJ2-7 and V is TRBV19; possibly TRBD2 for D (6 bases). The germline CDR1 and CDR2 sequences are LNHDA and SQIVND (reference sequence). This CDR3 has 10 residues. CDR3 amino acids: CASSSGRGDF. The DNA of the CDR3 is TGTGCCAGTAGTTCGGGCCGCGGGGATTTC.

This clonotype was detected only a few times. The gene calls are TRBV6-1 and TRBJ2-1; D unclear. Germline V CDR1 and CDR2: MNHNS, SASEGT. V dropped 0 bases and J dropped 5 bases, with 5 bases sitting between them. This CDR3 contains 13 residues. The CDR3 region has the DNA TGTGCCAGCAGTGAAGCAACAAACAATGAGCAGTTCTTC. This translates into CASSEATNNEQFF.

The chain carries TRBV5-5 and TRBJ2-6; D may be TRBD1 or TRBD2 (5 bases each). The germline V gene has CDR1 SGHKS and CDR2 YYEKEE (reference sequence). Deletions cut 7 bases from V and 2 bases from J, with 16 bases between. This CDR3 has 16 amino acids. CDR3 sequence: CASGPPGDPGANVLTF. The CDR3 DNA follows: TGTGCCAGCGGGCCCCCTGGGGACCCTGGGGCCAACGTCCTGACTTTC. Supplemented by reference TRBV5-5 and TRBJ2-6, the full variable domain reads DAGVTQSPTHLIKTRGQQVTLRCSPISGHKSVSWYQQVLGQGPQFIFQYYEKEERGRGNFPDRFSARQFPNYSSELNVNALLLGDSALYLCASGPPGDPGANVLTFGAGSRLTVL.

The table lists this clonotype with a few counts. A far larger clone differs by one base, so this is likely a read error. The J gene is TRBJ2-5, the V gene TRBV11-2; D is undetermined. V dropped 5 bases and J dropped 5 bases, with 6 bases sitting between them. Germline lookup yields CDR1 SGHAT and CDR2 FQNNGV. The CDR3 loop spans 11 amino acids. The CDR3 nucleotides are TGTGCCAGCAGCATGAGGGAGACCCAGTACTTC. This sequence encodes CASSMRETQYF.

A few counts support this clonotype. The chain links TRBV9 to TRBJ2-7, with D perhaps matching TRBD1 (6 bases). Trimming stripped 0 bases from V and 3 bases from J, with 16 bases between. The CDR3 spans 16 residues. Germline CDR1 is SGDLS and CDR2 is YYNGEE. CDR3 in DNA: TGTGCCAGCAGCGTAGGACCCCTGGACAGCTACTACGAGCAGTACTTC. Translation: CASSVGPLDSYYEQYF.

The chain's CDR3 is CASSIEMGLASHEQFF. In nucleotides, the CDR3 is TGTGCCAGTAGTATAGAAATGGGACTAGCGTCCCATGAGCAGTTCTTC. This chain connects TRBV19 to TRBJ2-1; 10 nucleotides align to TRBD2. The CDR3 length is 16 residues. Germline CDR1 reads LNHDA; CDR2 reads SQIVND (reference sequence). The V and J ends lost 0 bases and 8 bases, in that order; junction bases with no gene match: 7.

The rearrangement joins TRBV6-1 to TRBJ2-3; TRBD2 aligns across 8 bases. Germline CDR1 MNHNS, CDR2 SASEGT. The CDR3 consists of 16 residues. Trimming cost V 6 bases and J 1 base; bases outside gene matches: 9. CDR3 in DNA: TGTGCCAGCAGGCAACACGGGGGGGGCGGCACAGATACGCAGTATTTT. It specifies CASRQHGGGGTDTQYF.

The CDR3 sequence is CASSLRNTNTEAFF. The CDR3 nucleotides read TGTGCCAGCAGTCTACGCAACACGAACACTGAAGCTTTCTTT. The chain links TRBV12-3 or TRBV12-4 to TRBJ1-1; D unresolved. Deletions cut 5 bases from V and 1 base from J, with 11 bases between. The CDR3 extends over 14 amino acids.

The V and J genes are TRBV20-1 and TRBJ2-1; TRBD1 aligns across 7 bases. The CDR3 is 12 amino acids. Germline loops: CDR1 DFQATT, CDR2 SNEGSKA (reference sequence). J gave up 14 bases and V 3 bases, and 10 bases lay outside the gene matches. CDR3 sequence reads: CSASDRDSRKFF. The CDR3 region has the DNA TGCAGTGCTAGCGACCGGGACAGCAGAAAGTTCTTC.

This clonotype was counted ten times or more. In DNA form, the CDR3 reads TGTGCCGCTAAACGGGAAGACCAGTGGAATGAGCAGTTCTTC. Residues: CAAKREDQWNEQFF. The chain employs TRBV10-3 and TRBJ2-1; maybe TRBD2 (5 bases). Germline CDR1 ENHRY, CDR2 SYGVKD. There are 14 residues in the CDR3. V was clipped by 11 bases and J by 7 bases, with 21 bases between them.

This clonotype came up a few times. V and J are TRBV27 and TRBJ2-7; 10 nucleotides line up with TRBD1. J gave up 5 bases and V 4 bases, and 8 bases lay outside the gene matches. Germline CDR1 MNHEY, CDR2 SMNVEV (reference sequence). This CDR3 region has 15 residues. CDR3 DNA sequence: TGTGCCAGCAGTTCGGCCGGGACAGGGGTCCACGAGCAGTACTTC. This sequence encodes CASSSAGTGVHEQYF.

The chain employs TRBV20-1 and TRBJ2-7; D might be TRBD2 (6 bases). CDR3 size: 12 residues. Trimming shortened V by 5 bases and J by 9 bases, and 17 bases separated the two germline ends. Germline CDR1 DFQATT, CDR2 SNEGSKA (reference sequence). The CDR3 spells CSAEDPGRTQYF. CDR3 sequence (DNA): TGCAGTGCTGAGGACCCAGGGAGGACGCAGTACTTC.

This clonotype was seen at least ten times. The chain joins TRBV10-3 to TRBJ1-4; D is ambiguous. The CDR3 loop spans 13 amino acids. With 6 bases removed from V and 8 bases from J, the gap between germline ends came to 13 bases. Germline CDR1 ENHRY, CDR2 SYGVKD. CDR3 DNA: TGTGCCATCAGGGAACGGCAAGTCGAAAAACTGTTTTTT. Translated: CAIRERQVEKLFF.